A selection of T cell receptor beta chains follows, all from one sample in a study of shared clonotypes between healthy human individuals. Generated by immunoSEQ multiplex PCR, the TCRdb table keeps only in-frame clones and is missing some. The table lists 800,000 to 950,000 clones, 96% of them singletons. Sequencing was performed on naive CD8+ T cells sorted from blood. Receptors were obtained from a man aged 25-40 years in good health. CDR3s include the opening cysteine and the closing phenylalanine or tryptophan. Each record gives: clone size, J gene, V gene, D gene, CDR3 protein, CDR3 DNA. A D gene is named only where the DNA matches it firmly. Clone size is stated in some rows and not others, as once, few, many or a class when expanded.

clone size: .
J gene: TRBJ2-2
V gene: TRBV7-3
D gene: TRBD1
CDR3 protein: CASSPAGGSGELFF
CDR3 DNA: TGTGCCAGCAGCCCGGCAGGGGGCTCCGGGGAGCTGTTTTTT

clone size: .
J gene: TRBJ2-7
V gene: TRBV9
D gene: TRBD2
CDR3 protein: CASSASEGGTSGNYEQYF
CDR3 DNA: TGTGCCAGCAGCGCCTCAGAGGGGGGGACTAGCGGGAACTACGAGCAGTACTTC

clone size: .
J gene: TRBJ2-7
V gene: TRBV29-1
D gene: .
CDR3 protein: CSVEWAQGGEQYF
CDR3 DNA: TGCAGCGTTGAATGGGCACAGGGTGGCGAGCAGTACTTC

clone size: .
J gene: TRBJ2-7
V gene: TRBV7-2
D gene: .
CDR3 protein: CASSLGRLEQYF
CDR3 DNA: TGTGCCAGCAGCTTAGGCCGGCTCGAGCAGTACTTC

clone size: .
J gene: TRBJ2-1
V gene: TRBV19
D gene: TRBD2
CDR3 protein: CASSNSGLAGLEWEQFF
CDR3 DNA: TGTGCCAGTAGTAACTCGGGACTAGCGGGATTGGAATGGGAGCAGTTCTTC

clone size: .
J gene: TRBJ2-1
V gene: TRBV7-9
D gene: .
CDR3 protein: CASSSGRGSSYNEQFF
CDR3 DNA: TGTGCCAGCAGCTCAGGGCGCGGTAGCTCCTACAATGAGCAGTTCTTC

clone size: .
J gene: TRBJ2-3
V gene: TRBV5-8
D gene: .
CDR3 protein: CASSLVEGPSTDTQYF
CDR3 DNA: TGTGCCAGCAGCTTGGTGGAGGGCCCGAGCACAGATACGCAGTATTTT

clone size: .
J gene: TRBJ2-7
V gene: TRBV13
D gene: .
CDR3 protein: CASSSNSGTYEQYF
CDR3 DNA: TGTGCCAGCAGCTCAAATAGCGGAACCTACGAGCAGTACTTC

clone size: .
J gene: TRBJ2-7
V gene: TRBV6-5
D gene: .
CDR3 protein: CASSYTAGGWSYEQYF
CDR3 DNA: TGTGCCAGCAGTTACACGGCTGGCGGTTGGAGTTACGAGCAGTACTTC

clone size: .
J gene: TRBJ2-1
V gene: TRBV27
D gene: TRBD1
CDR3 protein: CASSQNRDRGKNEQFF
CDR3 DNA: TGTGCCAGCAGCCAAAACCGGGACAGGGGAAAGAATGAGCAGTTCTTC

clone size: once
J gene: TRBJ2-7
V gene: TRBV5-8
D gene: .
CDR3 protein: CASSLWGAGDEQYF
CDR3 DNA: TGTGCCAGCAGCTTGTGGGGGGCAGGGGACGAGCAGTACTTC

clone size: .
J gene: TRBJ2-1
V gene: TRBV9
D gene: .
CDR3 protein: CASGPSGASYNEQFF
CDR3 DNA: TGTGCCAGCGGACCATCCGGGGCCTCCTACAATGAGCAGTTCTTC

clone size: .
J gene: TRBJ2-7
V gene: TRBV4-1
D gene: TRBD1
CDR3 protein: CASSQGTGWSYEQYF
CDR3 DNA: TGCGCCAGCAGCCAAGGGACAGGGTGGTCCTACGAGCAGTACTTC

clone size: once
J gene: TRBJ2-5
V gene: TRBV7-9
D gene: .
CDR3 protein: CASSLVRETQYF
CDR3 DNA: TGTGCCAGCAGCTTAGTGCGGGAGACCCAGTACTTC

clone size: .
J gene: TRBJ2-3
V gene: TRBV4-2
D gene: .
CDR3 protein: CASSQDELVADTQYF
CDR3 DNA: TGTGCCAGCAGCCAAGATGAGCTAGTTGCAGATACGCAGTATTTT

clone size: .
J gene: TRBJ2-3
V gene: TRBV15
D gene: .
CDR3 protein: CAIRGSTDTQYF
CDR3 DNA: TGTGCCATCAGGGGATCCACAGATACGCAGTATTTT

clone size: .
J gene: TRBJ2-5
V gene: TRBV7-7
D gene: TRBD2
CDR3 protein: CASSSGTSGRAGETQYF
CDR3 DNA: TGTGCCAGCAGCTCAGGGACTAGCGGGAGGGCCGGAGAGACCCAGTACTTC

clone size: .
J gene: TRBJ1-5
V gene: TRBV5-1
D gene: .
CDR3 protein: CASSLLGNSNQPQHF
CDR3 DNA: TGCGCCAGCAGCTTGCTGGGAAATAGCAATCAGCCCCAGCATTTT

clone size: .
J gene: TRBJ1-1
V gene: TRBV5-1
D gene: .
CDR3 protein: CASSPGTQNTEAFF
CDR3 DNA: TGCGCCAGCAGCCCCGGGACACAGAACACTGAAGCTTTCTTT

clone size: .
J gene: TRBJ2-7
V gene: TRBV5-4
D gene: .
CDR3 protein: CASTQGSAYEQYF
CDR3 DNA: TGTGCCTCGACCCAGGGGAGCGCCTACGAGCAGTACTTC

clone size: .
J gene: TRBJ2-3
V gene: TRBV6-5
D gene: .
CDR3 protein: CASRQNIEGDTQYF
CDR3 DNA: TGTGCCAGCAGACAGAACATTGAAGGTGATACGCAGTATTTT

clone size: .
J gene: TRBJ2-1
V gene: TRBV7-8
D gene: TRBD2
CDR3 protein: CASRPGTSGTNEQFF
CDR3 DNA: TGTGCCAGCAGACCCGGGACTAGCGGGACAAATGAGCAGTTCTTC

clone size: once
J gene: TRBJ2-5
V gene: TRBV5-6
D gene: TRBD1
CDR3 protein: CASSSRQGRETQYF
CDR3 DNA: TGTGCCAGCAGCTCCCGACAGGGACGAGAGACCCAGTACTTC

clone size: .
J gene: TRBJ2-5
V gene: TRBV11-2
D gene: .
CDR3 protein: CASSLWPVYQETQYF
CDR3 DNA: TGTGCCAGCAGCTTATGGCCGGTATATCAAGAGACCCAGTACTTC

clone size: .
J gene: TRBJ2-1
V gene: TRBV14
D gene: TRBD2
CDR3 protein: CASNLREGGNEQFF
CDR3 DNA: TGTGCCAGCAACCTCCGGGAGGGGGGCAATGAGCAGTTCTTC

clone size: .
J gene: TRBJ2-2
V gene: TRBV18
D gene: .
CDR3 protein: CASSPRTLDTGELFF
CDR3 DNA: TGTGCCAGCTCACCAAGGACTCTTGACACCGGGGAGCTGTTTTTT

clone size: .
J gene: TRBJ2-1
V gene: TRBV7-8
D gene: TRBD1
CDR3 protein: CASRDPALQGTNEQFF
CDR3 DNA: TGTGCCAGCAGGGATCCGGCCTTACAGGGGACCAATGAGCAGTTCTTC

clone size: .
J gene: TRBJ2-5
V gene: TRBV7-9
D gene: .
CDR3 protein: CASSFTGGETQYF
CDR3 DNA: TGTGCCAGCAGCTTCACAGGCGGGGAGACCCAGTACTTC

clone size: .
J gene: TRBJ2-1
V gene: TRBV11-1
D gene: TRBD2
CDR3 protein: CASRPTTSVYNEQFF
CDR3 DNA: TGTGCCAGCAGACCAACGACTAGCGTATACAATGAGCAGTTCTTC

clone size: .
J gene: TRBJ2-7
V gene: TRBV15
D gene: TRBD2
CDR3 protein: CATRSSGRNEQYF
CDR3 DNA: TGTGCCACCAGATCGAGCGGGAGGAACGAGCAGTACTTC

clone size: .
J gene: TRBJ2-1
V gene: TRBV11-3
D gene: TRBD1
CDR3 protein: CASSPRQGADPSSPYNEQFF
CDR3 DNA: TGTGCCAGCAGCCCCAGACAGGGGGCAGATCCCTCGAGCCCCTACAATGAGCAGTTCTTC

clone size: .
J gene: TRBJ1-2
V gene: TRBV29-1
D gene: .
CDR3 protein: CSVDPQLGAPLYGYTF
CDR3 DNA: TGCAGCGTTGACCCGCAACTGGGGGCCCCCCTCTATGGCTACACCTTC

clone size: .
J gene: TRBJ2-5
V gene: TRBV11-3
D gene: .
CDR3 protein: CASSLGASPQETQYF
CDR3 DNA: TGTGCCAGCAGCTTAGGGGCTAGCCCCCAAGAGACCCAGTACTTC

clone size: .
J gene: TRBJ1-1
V gene: TRBV30
D gene: .
CDR3 protein: CAWSERTDTEAFF
CDR3 DNA: TGTGCCTGGAGTGAGCGGACCGACACTGAAGCTTTCTTT

clone size: .
J gene: TRBJ2-1
V gene: TRBV29-1
D gene: .
CDR3 protein: CSGLFLDSYNEQFF
CDR3 DNA: TGCAGCGGCCTATTCCTAGACTCCTACAATGAGCAGTTCTTC

clone size: .
J gene: TRBJ2-1
V gene: TRBV6-4
D gene: .
CDR3 protein: CASSDSRWGRASPHNEQFF
CDR3 DNA: TGTGCCAGCAGTGACTCGAGGTGGGGAAGGGCTAGCCCGCACAATGAGCAGTTCTTC

clone size: .
J gene: TRBJ2-1
V gene: TRBV19
D gene: .
CDR3 protein: CASSIVPRTNEQFF
CDR3 DNA: TGTGCCAGTAGTATTGTACCCCGTACTAATGAGCAGTTCTTC

clone size: .
J gene: TRBJ1-1
V gene: TRBV27
D gene: .
CDR3 protein: CASSFPSSYSENTEAFF
CDR3 DNA: TGTGCCAGCAGTTTCCCCAGCAGTTACTCGGAGAACACTGAAGCTTTCTTT

clone size: few
J gene: TRBJ2-1
V gene: TRBV7-9
D gene: .
CDR3 protein: CASGQAGHNEQFF
CDR3 DNA: TGTGCCAGCGGACAAGCCGGCCACAATGAGCAGTTCTTC

clone size: .
J gene: TRBJ2-7
V gene: TRBV5-6
D gene: .
CDR3 protein: CASSLNRGTYSDEQYF
CDR3 DNA: TGTGCCAGCAGCCTTAACCGAGGGACATACTCCGACGAGCAGTACTTC

clone size: .
J gene: TRBJ2-7
V gene: TRBV9
D gene: TRBD2
CDR3 protein: CASSPRTSLTHEQYF
CDR3 DNA: TGTGCCAGCAGCCCCCGGACTAGCTTGACCCACGAGCAGTACTTC